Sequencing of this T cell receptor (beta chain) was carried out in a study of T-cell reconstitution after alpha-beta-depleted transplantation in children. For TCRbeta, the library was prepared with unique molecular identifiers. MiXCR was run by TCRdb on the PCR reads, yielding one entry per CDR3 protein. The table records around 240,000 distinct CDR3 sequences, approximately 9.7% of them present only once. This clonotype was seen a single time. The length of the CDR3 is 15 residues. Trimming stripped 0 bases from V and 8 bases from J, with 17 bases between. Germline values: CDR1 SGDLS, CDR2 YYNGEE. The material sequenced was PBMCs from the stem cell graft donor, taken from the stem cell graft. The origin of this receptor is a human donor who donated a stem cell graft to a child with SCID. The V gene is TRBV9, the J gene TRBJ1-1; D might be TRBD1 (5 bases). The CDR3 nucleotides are TGTGCCAGCAGCGTAGATGGACACATGGTCACCGAAGCTTTCTTT. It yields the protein CASSVDGHMVTEAFF.